This TCR beta chain emerged from a study of cytomegalovirus exposure and HLA in healthy donors. Study outcomes and limitations: With DRB1 most and HLA-C fewest, TCR association rates differed between HLA loci in a later analysis.

The CDR3 is made up of 14 amino acids. V was trimmed by 5 bases and J by 3 bases, leaving 14 bases between them. Germline V lookup: CDR1 SGHNT, CDR2 YYREEE (reference sequence). PCR involved 60 Vbeta and 13 Jbeta primers. Some clones are missing from TCRdb's copy, which holds only in-frame ones; the method was immunoSEQ multiplex PCR. The top ten clones hold approximately 3% of a sample with some 90,000 clones, 78% of them seen once. As for this clone: Its target is unknown.

This chain connects TRBV5-4 to TRBJ1-2; D might be TRBD1 (5 bases). The sequence derives from a woman aged 40 to 55 in good health and CMV-seronegative. The sample taken for sequencing was PBMCs. The CDR3 DNA reads as TGTGCCAGCAGTTCCGGGACTAGGGACTATGGCTACACCTTC. This codes for CASSSGTRDYGYTF.